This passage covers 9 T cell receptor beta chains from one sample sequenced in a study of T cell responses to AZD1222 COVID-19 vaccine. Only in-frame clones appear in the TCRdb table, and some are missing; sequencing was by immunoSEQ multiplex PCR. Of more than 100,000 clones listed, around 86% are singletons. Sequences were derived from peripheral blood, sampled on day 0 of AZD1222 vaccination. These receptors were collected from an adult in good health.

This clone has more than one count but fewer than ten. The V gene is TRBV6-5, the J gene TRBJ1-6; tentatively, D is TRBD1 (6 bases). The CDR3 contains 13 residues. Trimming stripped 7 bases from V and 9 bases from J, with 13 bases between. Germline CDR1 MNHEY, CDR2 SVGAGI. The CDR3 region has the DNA TGTGCCAGCAAGGGGGACATATCTTCACCCCTCCACTTT. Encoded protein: CASKGDISSPLHF.

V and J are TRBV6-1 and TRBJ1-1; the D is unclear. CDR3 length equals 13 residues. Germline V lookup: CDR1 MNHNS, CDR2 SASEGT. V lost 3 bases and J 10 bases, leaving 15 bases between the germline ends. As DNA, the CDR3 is TGTGCCAGCAGTGAGTTCGGGGTTTTAGGAGCTTTCTTT. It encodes CASSEFGVLGAFF.

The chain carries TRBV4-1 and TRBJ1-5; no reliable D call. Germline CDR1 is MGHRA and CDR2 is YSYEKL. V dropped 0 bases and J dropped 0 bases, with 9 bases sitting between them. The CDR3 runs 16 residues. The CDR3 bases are TGCGCCAGCAGCCAAGATCAAGGTTATAGCAATCAGCCCCAGCATTTT. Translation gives CASSQDQGYSNQPQHF.

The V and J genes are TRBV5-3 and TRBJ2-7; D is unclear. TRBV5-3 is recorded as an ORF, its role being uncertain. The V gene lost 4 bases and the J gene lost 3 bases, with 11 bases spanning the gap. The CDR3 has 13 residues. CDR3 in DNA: TGTGCCAGAAGCCAAGCCAACAGCTACGAGCAGTACTTC. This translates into CARSQANSYEQYF.

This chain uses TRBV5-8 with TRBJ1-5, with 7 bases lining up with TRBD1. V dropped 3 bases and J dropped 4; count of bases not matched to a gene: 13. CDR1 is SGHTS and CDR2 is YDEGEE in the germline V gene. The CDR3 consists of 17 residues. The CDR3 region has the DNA TGTGCCAGCAGCTCCCCGGTGGGCAGGGGGGGGAATCAGCCCCAGCATTTT. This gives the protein CASSSPVGRGGNQPQHF.

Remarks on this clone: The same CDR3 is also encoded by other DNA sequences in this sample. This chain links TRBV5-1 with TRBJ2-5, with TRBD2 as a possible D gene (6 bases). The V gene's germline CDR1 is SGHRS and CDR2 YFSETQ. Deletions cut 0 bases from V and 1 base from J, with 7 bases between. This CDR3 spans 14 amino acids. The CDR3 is CASSLVGGQETQYF. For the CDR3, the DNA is TGCGCCAGCAGCTTGGTCGGGGGCCAAGAGACCCAGTACTTC.

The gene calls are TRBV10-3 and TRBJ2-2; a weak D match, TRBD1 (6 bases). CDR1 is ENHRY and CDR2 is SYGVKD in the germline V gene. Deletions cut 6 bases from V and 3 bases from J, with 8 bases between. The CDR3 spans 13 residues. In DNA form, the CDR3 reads TGTGCCATCAGCGCAGGGGACACCGGGGAGCTGTTTTTT. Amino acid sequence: CAISAGDTGELFF.

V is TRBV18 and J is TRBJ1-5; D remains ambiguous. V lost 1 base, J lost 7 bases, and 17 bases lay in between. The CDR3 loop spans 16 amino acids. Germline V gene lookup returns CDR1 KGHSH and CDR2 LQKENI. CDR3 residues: CASSPRAKTLAQPQHF. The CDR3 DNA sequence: TGTGCCAGCTCACCACGGGCCAAGACCCTAGCCCAGCCCCAGCATTTT.

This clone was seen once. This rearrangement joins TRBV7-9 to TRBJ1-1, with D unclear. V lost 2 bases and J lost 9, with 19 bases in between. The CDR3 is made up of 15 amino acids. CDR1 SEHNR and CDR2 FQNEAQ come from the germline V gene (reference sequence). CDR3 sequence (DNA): TGTGCCAGCAGCTTATTAGGTCCGGGCCCGACAAAAGCTTTCTTT. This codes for CASSLLGPGPTKAFF.